Shown below are 15 T cell receptor beta chains from a single sample sequenced in a study of blood T cell repertoires in COVID-19. Clones were sequenced by immunoSEQ multiplex PCR, and TCRdb holds only the in-frame ones, with some missing. The table includes about 110,000 clones, over 65% detected once. Sequences were obtained from peripheral blood. Receptors were obtained from a woman aged 80 or older with acute or convalescent COVID-19.

V usage is TRBV7-2 and J usage is TRBJ1-1, with D perhaps TRBD1 (6 bases). Between the trimmed V and J ends, which lost 5 bases and 1 base, there was a span of 23 bases. CDR1 SGHTA and CDR2 FQGNSA come from the germline V gene. The CDR3 spans 18 residues. The CDR3 nucleotides are TGTGCCAGCAGCCTAAGGTACACAGGGAATACATGGAACACTGAAGCTTTCTTT. This translates into CASSLRYTGNTWNTEAFF.

The V call is TRBV11-2, the J call TRBJ1-2; D is ambiguous. In germline, CDR1 is SGHAT, CDR2 FQNNGV. The CDR3 spans 12 residues. Trimming removed 3 bases from V and 4 bases from J, with 6 bases in between. CDR3 DNA: TGTGCCAGCAGCTTCTCCTCCTATGGCTACACCTTC. The encoded protein is CASSFSSYGYTF.

V gene TRBV7-3 combines with J gene TRBJ2-7; weak D call: TRBD1 (7 bases). This CDR3 is built from 15 residues. Trimming stripped 1 base from V and 6 bases from J, with 16 bases between. The germline CDR1 and CDR2 sequences are SGHTA and FQGTGA. CDR3 coding DNA: TGTGCCAGCAGCTTAAATCAGGGGGGTATGGGCGAGCAGTACTTC. This translates into CASSLNQGGMGEQYF. The full variable domain, in which reference TRBV7-3 and TRBJ2-7 provide the parts outside the CDR3, is GAGVSQTPSNKVTEKGKYVELRCDPISGHTALYWYRQSLGQGPEFLIYFQGTGAADDSGLPNDRFFAVRPEGSVSTLKIQRTERGDSAVYLCASSLNQGGMGEQYFGPGTRLTVT.

This clone was seen a single time. The J gene is TRBJ2-3, the V gene TRBV7-6; TRBD1 matches 7 bases. CDR3 length: 18 residues. The V and J ends lost 0 bases and 3 bases, in that order; junction bases with no gene match: 12. The germline V gene has CDR1 SGHVS and CDR2 FNYEAQ. The DNA for the CDR3 is TGTGCCAGCAGCTTAGCCGAGTCAGGGGGATTGGGGACAGATACGCAGTATTTT. This sequence encodes CASSLAESGGLGTDTQYF.

The chain links TRBV2 to TRBJ1-1; D unclear. The length of the CDR3 is 14 residues. V lost 5 bases, J lost 0 bases, and 10 bases lay in between. Germline lookup yields CDR1 SNHLY and CDR2 FYNNEI. The CDR3 sequence: CASSSQVMNTEAFF. As DNA, the CDR3 is TGTGCCAGCAGTTCGCAGGTCATGAACACTGAAGCTTTCTTT.

The chain uses TRBV25-1 and TRBJ2-3; maybe TRBD2 (6 bases). With 7 bases removed from V and 5 bases from J, the gap between germline ends came to 16 bases. The CDR3 totals 14 residues. CDR1 MGHDK and CDR2 SYGVNS come from the germline V gene. CDR3 in amino acids: CASTRDWAGDTQYF. The CDR3 region has the DNA TGTGCCAGCACCAGGGACTGGGCAGGAGATACGCAGTATTTT.

This chain uses TRBV6-5 with TRBJ1-1; no firm D call. With 0 bases removed from V and 3 bases from J, the gap between germline ends came to 8 bases. The CDR3 has 14 amino acids. Per germline, CDR1 MNHEY and CDR2 SVGAGI. The CDR3, as DNA: TGTGCCAGCAGTTACTCGGACGGGGACACTGAAGCTTTCTTT. It yields the protein CASSYSDGDTEAFF.

In its sample, this clone was seen a few times. The chain has TRBV5-5 and TRBJ2-3, with a tentative D call TRBD2 (5 bases). Germline lookup yields CDR1 SGHKS and CDR2 YYEKEE (reference sequence). This CDR3 has 17 amino acids. Trimming left V 0 bases short and J 4 bases short, with 18 bases between. CDR3 nucleotide sequence: TGTGCCAGCAGCTTGGCCTGGGTAGCGCTCGGAGCAGATACGCAGTATTTT. Its protein is CASSLAWVALGADTQYF.

The chain is built from TRBV4-2 and TRBJ2-1, with 7 bases aligning to TRBD2. Per germline, CDR1 LGHNA and CDR2 YNFKEQ. This CDR3 has 13 amino acids. Germline trimming cut 4 bases from V and 10 bases from J; bases unmatched to any gene: 7. CDR3 loop: CASSPQRGIEQFF. CDR3 nucleotides: TGTGCCAGCAGCCCTCAGCGGGGTATCGAGCAGTTCTTC.

This clone was observed a few times. The chain couples TRBV6-5 to TRBJ1-3, with D tentatively TRBD1 (6 bases). The CDR3 consists of 15 residues. V lost 6 bases and J 0 bases, leaving 12 bases between the germline ends. Per the germline V gene, CDR1 is MNHEY and CDR2 is SVGAGI. The CDR3 is CASRTGFSSGNTIYF. Here the CDR3 DNA reads TGTGCCAGCAGGACAGGATTCAGCTCTGGAAACACCATATATTTT.

This chain uses TRBV19 with TRBJ1-1; D remains ambiguous. Trimming removed 3 bases at V and 5 bases at J, with 10 bases between. CDR1 and CDR2 (germline): LNHDA, SQIVND (reference sequence). The CDR3 sequence is 13 residues long. The CDR3 protein is CASSMAGRTEAFF. Here the CDR3 DNA reads TGTGCCAGTAGTATGGCGGGGAGAACTGAAGCTTTCTTT.

The rearrangement links TRBV3-1 (or the pseudogene TRBV3-2) to TRBJ2-3; maybe TRBD2 (6 bases). CDR1 and CDR2 (germline): LGHDT, YNNKEL (reference sequence). V lost 1 base to trimming and J lost 3 bases, with 8 bases between them. CDR3 length: 14 residues. CDR3 loop: CASSQALATDTQYF. The DNA for the CDR3 is TGTGCCAGCAGCCAAGCCCTAGCGACAGATACGCAGTATTTT.

The chain is built from TRBV5-5 and TRBJ2-1; the D gene is possibly TRBD2 (5 bases). This CDR3 spans 12 amino acids. V was shortened by 6 bases and J by 10 bases, with 14 bases between the two germline ends. Germline values: CDR1 SGHKS, CDR2 YYEKEE (reference sequence). CDR3 sequence reads: CASTRSGREQFF. CDR3 in DNA: TGTGCCAGCACGCGGAGCGGCCGAGAGCAGTTCTTC.

CDR3 in DNA: TGTGCCAGCAGCCTCCGACTAGCGGGAGATGAGCAGTTCTTC. It is translated as CASSLRLAGDEQFF. The chain is built from TRBV4-2 and TRBJ2-1; 12 bases line up with TRBD2. J gave up 8 bases and V 4 bases, and 3 bases lay outside the gene matches. This CDR3 contains 14 residues. CDR1 LGHNA and CDR2 YNFKEQ come from the germline V gene.

V usage is TRBV10-3 and J usage is TRBJ1-4; D is unresolved. Germline CDR1 ENHRY, CDR2 SYGVKD. The CDR3 has 13 residues. V was clipped by 11 bases and J by 3 bases, with 13 bases between them. CDR3 loop: CAVCGQPNEKLFF. The CDR3 DNA sequence: TGTGCCGTTTGTGGGCAGCCTAATGAAAAACTGTTTTTT.